Given below is one T cell receptor (beta chain) in context. Germline V lookup: CDR1 MNHEY, CDR2 SMNVEV (reference sequence). This CDR3 contains 13 residues. V was pared by 2 bases and J by 2 bases, with 7 bases between. Profiled with immunoSEQ multiplex PCR; TCRdb holds only in-frame clones, not every one. The sample has almost 8,500 clones, around 61% seen once. This sample was taken from a study of radiation and T cells in renal cell carcinoma. Treatment indicated: treatment-naive control, cytoreductive nephrectomy. Sequenced control tumors were from about a dozen males and several females, median age around 61.

The chain combines TRBV27 with TRBJ2-7, with D perhaps matching TRBD1 (6 bases). The TCR sequence derives from a man aged 55 to 70 with renal cell carcinoma. Source: tumor tissue, taken from a patient whose treatment was nephrectomy without radiotherapy. DNA for the CDR3: TGTGCCAGCAGTTTACGACAGGCCTACGAGCAGTACTTC. This sequence encodes CASSLRQAYEQYF.